This T cell receptor (beta chain) comes out of a study of T cells in localized non-small cell lung cancer. Points from the study as a whole: The study found T cell clonality highest in uninvolved adjacent lung, above tumor.

Assay used: immunoSEQ multiplex PCR; TCRdb lists only in-frame clones, some missing. The data contain roughly 27,000 clones, roughly 90% of them singletons. With regard to this clone: Its antigen is still unknown.

CDR1 is SGHTA, CDR2 FQGNSA, per germline. After removal of 5 bases from V and 6 bases from J, the junction contained 8 bases not matched to a gene. The CDR3 contains 16 residues. The sample in question was peripheral blood, obtained before any cancer treatment. This TCR derives from a female donor over 55 with stage I lung adenocarcinoma. This sequence joins TRBV7-2 and TRBJ2-7; TRBD2 matches at 15 bases. The CDR3 sequence: CASSPGLAGGQLEQYF. The CDR3 DNA is TGTGCCAGCAGCCCCGGACTAGCGGGGGGGCAGCTCGAGCAGTACTTC.